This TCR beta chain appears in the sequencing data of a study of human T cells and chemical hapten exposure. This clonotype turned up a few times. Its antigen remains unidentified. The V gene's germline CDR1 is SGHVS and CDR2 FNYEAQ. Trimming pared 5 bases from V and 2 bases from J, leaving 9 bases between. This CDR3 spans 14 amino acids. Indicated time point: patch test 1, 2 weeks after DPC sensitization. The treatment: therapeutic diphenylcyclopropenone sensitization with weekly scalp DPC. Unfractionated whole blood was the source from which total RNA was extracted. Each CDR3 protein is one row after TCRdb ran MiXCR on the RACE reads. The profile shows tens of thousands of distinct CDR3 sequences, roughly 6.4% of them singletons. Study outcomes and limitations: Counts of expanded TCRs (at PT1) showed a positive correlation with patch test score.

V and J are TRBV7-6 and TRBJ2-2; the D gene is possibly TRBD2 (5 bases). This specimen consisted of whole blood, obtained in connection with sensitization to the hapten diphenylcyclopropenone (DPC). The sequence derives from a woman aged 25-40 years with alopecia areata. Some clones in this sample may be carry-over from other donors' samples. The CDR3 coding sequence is TGTGCCAGCAGCACTCCGGGAAACACCGGGGAGCTGTTTTTT. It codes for CASSTPGNTGELFF.